This TCR beta chain stems from a study of blood T cells in healthy people across ages. The length of the CDR3 is 15 residues. The germline V gene encodes CDR1 KGHSH and CDR2 LQKENI. Trimming removed 2 bases from V and 2 bases from J, with 12 bases in between. Together with a sample-barcoded 5' primer, a J-beta primer mix was included in a second PCR lasting 7 to 11 cycles. A single record per CDR3 protein comes from TCRdb applying MiXCR to the 5' RACE reads. The table has hundreds of thousands of distinct CDR3 sequences, 44% seen once. Study observations and caveats: The long-lived group displayed more naive CD4+ cells, plus higher diversity, than the aged donors did.

About this clonotype: The antigen remains unidentified.

The sequenced sample consisted of blood. This sequence joins TRBV18 and TRBJ2-5, with TRBD2 as a possible D gene (6 bases). The clonotype comes from a man in his 60s in good health. DNA for the CDR3: TGTGCCAGCTCACCAGGGCTAGCGTTACAAGAGACCCAGTACTTC. Its protein is CASSPGLALQETQYF.